This T cell receptor (beta chain) was found in a study of shared clonotypes between healthy human individuals. The CDR3 runs 13 residues. V dropped 7 bases and J dropped 0 bases, with 10 bases sitting between them. Per germline, CDR1 WNHNN and CDR2 SYGVQD (reference sequence). This table comes from immunoSEQ multiplex PCR, and its TCRdb copy is limited to in-frame clones, with some not included. The data contain roughly 2.4 million clones, nearly 97% of them seen just once; the ten biggest clones take up 0.1% to 0.15%. What was sequenced was naive CD4+ T cells sorted from blood. Subset meaning: CD45RA+ positively selected. This TCR was recovered from a man in his late teens or twenties in good health. The chain uses TRBV10-1 and TRBJ2-7; D uncertain. CDR3 sequence: CASIHCDSYEQYF. The CDR3 nucleotides are TGCGCCAGCATACACTGTGACTCCTACGAGCAGTACTTC.